Following are 10 T cell receptor beta chains from one sample sequenced in a study of T cells in Graves' hyperthyroidism and ophthalmopathy. The investigators amplified TCR beta CDR3 regions from RNA transcripts. First-round RT-PCR of the TCR CDR3 relied on the HTBI primer set. Via MiXCR, TCRdb re-called the multiplex PCR reads, giving one row per CDR3 protein. The sample shows about 600,000 distinct CDR3 sequences, 16% of them seen only once. Sample: blood. These receptors all come from a woman in her forties with Graves' ophthalmopathy.

Details on this clonotype: This may be a read error, as it is one base from a much larger clone. V and J are TRBV30 and TRBJ1-6; D perhaps matches TRBD1 (6 bases). The germline gives CDR1 GTSNPN, CDR2 SVGIG (reference sequence). The CDR3 loop spans 14 amino acids. The CDR3 bases are TGTGCCTCGGACAGCAGCTCCTATAATTCACCCCCCCACTTT. Its translation: CASDSSSYNSPPHF.

The sample holds many counts of this clonotype. The rearrangement links TRBV2 to TRBJ2-2; 11 nucleotides agree with TRBD2. Germline CDR1 reads SNHLY; CDR2 reads FYNNEI. The trim removed 4 bases at V and 6 bases at J, leaving 4 bases unmatched. The CDR3 is 15 residues long. The CDR3: CASSALAGVSGELFF. The CDR3, as DNA: TGTGCCAGCAGTGCACTAGCGGGGGTCTCCGGGGAGCTGTTTTTT.

The sample holds a few counts of this clonotype. One end of the junction varies from germline; a read error may be responsible. J is TRBJ2-5 and V is TRBV11-2; 8 nucleotides match TRBD2. CDR1 SGHAT and CDR2 FQNNGV come from the germline V gene. This CDR3 comprises 14 residues. The DNA for the CDR3 is TGTACCAGCAGCTTGCTACAGCGGGGGGAGACCCAGTACTTC. Translation: CTSSLLQRGETQYF.

V and J are TRBV6-1 and TRBJ2-1; D is unclear. CDR3 length: 12 residues. With 1 base removed from V and 8 bases from J, the gap between germline ends came to 6 bases. From germline, CDR1 is MNHNS and CDR2 SASEGT. The CDR3 reads CASSEGMDEQFF. CDR3 DNA: TGTGCCAGCAGTGAAGGTATGGATGAGCAGTTCTTC.

This clonotype was picked up many times. V usage is TRBV6-6 and J usage is TRBJ2-7; 8 positions agree with TRBD2. There are 16 residues in the CDR3. J lost 3 bases, V lost 0 bases, and 7 bases had no gene match. The germline V gene has CDR1 MNHNY and CDR2 SVGAGI (reference sequence). CDR3 protein: CASSYSTTSAYYEQYF. The CDR3 DNA is TGTGCCAGCAGTTACTCCACGACTAGCGCATACTACGAGCAGTACTTC.

This clonotype was counted many times. The J gene is TRBJ2-7, the V gene TRBV11-2; D is possibly TRBD1 (5 bases). Trimming removed 5 bases at V and 1 base at J, with 15 bases between. The CDR3 runs 15 residues. CDR1 is SGHAT, CDR2 FQNNGV, per germline. The CDR3 nucleotides are TGTGCCAGCAGCGACGGAAGGGGCCTATCCTACGAGCAGTACTTC. This encodes CASSDGRGLSYEQYF.

The genes are TRBV5-1 and TRBJ1-1; possibly TRBD1 for D (6 bases). The CDR3 has 13 residues. V lost 3 bases and J lost 5, with 11 bases in between. CDR1 and CDR2 (germline): SGHRS, YFSETQ. DNA of the CDR3: TGCGCCAGCAGCTACACAGGGAGGACTGAAGCTTTCTTT. It codes for CASSYTGRTEAFF.

This clonotype was found a few times. The chain couples TRBV6-7 to TRBJ2-5; D is possibly TRBD1 (5 bases). TRBV6-7 is an ORF, and what it does is uncertain. Trimming pared 7 bases from V and 2 bases from J, leaving 38 bases between. The CDR3 is 22 amino acids. The CDR3 nucleotides read TGTGCCAGCACCAAGACTCGACCAGACCGACCTGAGGTGGGGCCGGTACAAGAGACCCAGTACTTC. Encoded protein: CASTKTRPDRPEVGPVQETQYF.

The rearrangement uses TRBV20-1 and TRBJ2-1; 7 nucleotides align to TRBD1. Unmatched junction bases numbered 9, after V lost 3 bases and J lost 7 bases. Germline assignment: CDR1 DFQATT and CDR2 SNEGSKA (reference sequence). This CDR3 comprises 14 residues. CDR3 sequence reads: CSASMARGNNEQFF. The DNA of the CDR3 is TGCAGTGCTAGTATGGCCAGGGGGAATAATGAGCAGTTCTTC.

This clonotype has at least ten counts. This chain uses TRBV30 with TRBJ2-3, with no clear D. Germline CDR1 is GTSNPN and CDR2 is SVGIG (reference sequence). The CDR3 is made up of 15 amino acids. V gave up 1 base and J gave up 4 bases, with 15 bases separating them. This CDR3 reads CAWSAHRDTSDTQYF. For the CDR3, the DNA is TGTGCCTGGAGTGCTCACAGAGACACCTCAGATACGCAGTATTTT.